This TCR beta chain was retrieved from a study of T-cell memory formation after mild COVID-19. V lost 5 bases and J lost 5, with 12 bases in between. CDR1 is SGHTA and CDR2 is FQGNSA in the germline V gene. The length of the CDR3 is 13 residues. Via MiXCR, TCRdb re-called the 5' RACE reads, giving one row per CDR3 protein. Found here are roughly 300,000 distinct CDR3 sequences, approximately 14% of them singletons; the top ten hold 22%. This TCR derives from a man aged 18 to 30 who had mild COVID-19 (a few samples of this study predate the infection). Cell type and time point are not known. Source material: PBMCs or a T cell subset sorted from them (not recorded which). V gene TRBV7-2 combines with J gene TRBJ2-5; D uncertain. CDR3 nucleotides: TGTGCCAGCAGCCGGGCCCACGGGGAGACCCAGTACTTC. Encoded protein: CASSRAHGETQYF.